This is a list of T cell receptor beta chains from one sample in a study of T cells in Graves' hyperthyroidism and ophthalmopathy. TCRdb fed the multiplex PCR reads into MiXCR, producing one record per CDR3 protein. The sample lists around 520,000 distinct CDR3 sequences; around 14% were seen once. The sample taken for sequencing was blood. The receptors stem from a woman aged 18-29 years with Graves' hyperthyroidism. Both conserved end residues are part of each CDR3. The order of the fields is D gene, V gene, clone size, J gene, CDR3 protein, CDR3 DNA. The D gene is left open where the match is weak. Only some rows state a clone size, as once, few, many or a class for expanded clones.

d_gene: NA
v_gene: TRBV27
abundance: NA
j_gene: TRBJ1-1
CDR3aa: CASSSWGVAEAFF
CDR3nt: TGTGCCAGCAGTTCCTGGGGGGTGGCTGAAGCTTTCTTT

d_gene: NA
v_gene: TRBV12-3/TRBV12-4
abundance: many
j_gene: TRBJ1-4
CDR3aa: CASSLGGKLFF
CDR3nt: TGTGCCAGCAGTTTAGGGGGAAAACTGTTTTTT

d_gene: TRBD1
v_gene: TRBV12-5
abundance: NA
j_gene: TRBJ1-5
CDR3aa: CASGLVLNRGANQPQHF
CDR3nt: TGTGCTAGTGGTTTGGTACTAAACAGGGGGGCGAATCAGCCCCAGCATTTT

d_gene: NA
v_gene: TRBV19
abundance: many
j_gene: TRBJ1-2
CDR3aa: CASSIDRTYGYTF
CDR3nt: TGTGCCAGTAGTATAGACAGAACTTATGGCTACACCTTC

d_gene: NA
v_gene: TRBV11-1
abundance: many
j_gene: TRBJ2-3
CDR3aa: CASSFTPGTDTQYF
CDR3nt: TGTGCCAGCAGCTTTACACCCGGCACAGATACGCAGTATTTT

d_gene: NA
v_gene: TRBV20-1
abundance: many
j_gene: TRBJ2-4
CDR3aa: CSARSGLRAKNIQYF
CDR3nt: TGCAGTGCTAGATCCGGTCTGAGGGCCAAAAACATTCAGTACTTC

d_gene: TRBD1
v_gene: TRBV27
abundance: many
j_gene: TRBJ2-3
CDR3aa: CASSLAPGQGAGTQYF
CDR3nt: TGTGCCAGCAGTTTAGCCCCGGGACAGGGGGCCGGTACGCAGTATTTT

d_gene: TRBD2
v_gene: TRBV30
abundance: many
j_gene: TRBJ2-1
CDR3aa: CAWAPGLAGVGEQFF
CDR3nt: TGTGCCTGGGCACCTGGACTAGCGGGAGTTGGTGAGCAGTTCTTC

d_gene: NA
v_gene: TRBV30
abundance: many
j_gene: TRBJ2-6
CDR3aa: CACSRGYGANVLTF
CDR3nt: TGTGCCTGCTCCAGGGGTTATGGGGCCAACGTCCTGACTTTC

d_gene: NA
v_gene: TRBV6-1
abundance: many
j_gene: TRBJ1-6
CDR3aa: CASSNNSPLHF
CDR3nt: TGTGCCAGCAGTAACAATTCACCCCTCCACTTT

d_gene: NA
v_gene: TRBV7-9
abundance: NA
j_gene: TRBJ2-1
CDR3aa: CASSLVQGRNNEQFF
CDR3nt: TGTGCCAGCAGCTTAGTGCAAGGACGTAACAATGAGCAGTTCTTC

d_gene: NA
v_gene: TRBV2
abundance: many
j_gene: TRBJ1-2
CDR3aa: CASSGGGGYTF
CDR3nt: TGTGCCAGCAGTGGCGGGGGAGGCTACACCTTC

d_gene: NA
v_gene: TRBV2
abundance: many
j_gene: TRBJ2-7
CDR3aa: CASASGTYWGEQYF
CDR3nt: TGTGCCAGCGCCTCTGGGACTTACTGGGGCGAGCAGTACTTC

d_gene: TRBD2
v_gene: TRBV3-1
abundance: many
j_gene: TRBJ2-1
CDR3aa: CASSQPTSSGRAQEQFF
CDR3nt: TGTGCCAGCAGCCAGCCCACCTCTAGCGGGAGGGCTCAGGAGCAGTTCTTC

d_gene: TRBD1
v_gene: TRBV27
abundance: many
j_gene: TRBJ1-3
CDR3aa: CASSFLTPGTAIGNTIYF
CDR3nt: TGTGCCAGCAGTTTCCTAACACCCGGGACAGCTATTGGAAACACCATATATTTT

d_gene: NA
v_gene: TRBV7-9
abundance: many
j_gene: TRBJ1-1
CDR3aa: CASNKVRDTEAFF
CDR3nt: TGTGCCAGCAATAAGGTTAGAGATACTGAAGCTTTCTTT

d_gene: TRBD1
v_gene: TRBV19
abundance: many
j_gene: TRBJ1-1
CDR3aa: CASSRKDRGYTEAFF
CDR3nt: TGTGCCAGTAGTAGAAAGGACAGGGGATACACTGAAGCTTTCTTT

d_gene: TRBD2
v_gene: TRBV2
abundance: many
j_gene: TRBJ2-1
CDR3aa: CASSEIVTSGYNEQFF
CDR3nt: TGTGCCAGCAGTGAAATTGTGACTAGCGGATACAATGAGCAGTTCTTC

d_gene: TRBD2
v_gene: TRBV7-3
abundance: many
j_gene: TRBJ2-1
CDR3aa: CASSLTGGSPYNEQFF
CDR3nt: TGTGCCAGCAGCTTAACTGGCGGGAGTCCCTACAATGAGCAGTTCTTC

d_gene: NA
v_gene: TRBV29-1
abundance: NA
j_gene: TRBJ2-3
CDR3aa: CSVAPGGTDTQYF
CDR3nt: TGCAGCGTTGCCCCCGGGGGCACAGATACGCAGTATTTT

d_gene: TRBD1
v_gene: TRBV25-1
abundance: NA
j_gene: TRBJ1-2
CDR3aa: CASSELDRSYGYTF
CDR3nt: TGTGCCAGCAGTGAATTGGACAGGAGCTATGGCTACACCTTC

d_gene: NA
v_gene: TRBV6-5
abundance: few
j_gene: TRBJ1-1
CDR3aa: CASSYAFHRGAFF
CDR3nt: TGTGCCAGCAGTTACGCATTCCACCGAGGAGCTTTCTTT

d_gene: TRBD2
v_gene: TRBV5-1
abundance: many
j_gene: TRBJ2-7
CDR3aa: CASSPSGGSDEQYF
CDR3nt: TGCGCCAGCAGCCCCAGCGGCGGGAGCGACGAGCAGTACTTC

d_gene: NA
v_gene: TRBV19
abundance: NA
j_gene: TRBJ1-1
CDR3aa: CASSKRGEAEAFF
CDR3nt: TGTGCCAGTAGTAAGCGGGGGGAGGCTGAAGCTTTCTTT

d_gene: NA
v_gene: TRBV14
abundance: NA
j_gene: TRBJ2-5
CDR3aa: CASSLRAEPQETQYF
CDR3nt: TGTGCCAGCAGCCTTCGTGCGGAACCTCAAGAGACCCAGTACTTC

d_gene: NA
v_gene: TRBV6-5
abundance: NA
j_gene: TRBJ2-6
CDR3aa: CASSYPGSSGANVLTF
CDR3nt: TGTGCCAGCAGTTACCCCGGGAGCTCTGGGGCCAACGTCCTGACTTTC

d_gene: NA
v_gene: TRBV12-3/TRBV12-4
abundance: many
j_gene: TRBJ1-2
CDR3aa: CASSFTRAGGGYTF
CDR3nt: TGTGCCAGCAGTTTTACCAGGGCCGGGGGTGGCTACACCTTC

d_gene: NA
v_gene: TRBV10-3
abundance: NA
j_gene: TRBJ2-7
CDR3aa: CAIGLAYEQYF
CDR3nt: TGTGCCATCGGCCTAGCCTACGAGCAGTACTTC

d_gene: NA
v_gene: TRBV9
abundance: NA
j_gene: TRBJ2-1
CDR3aa: CASSTSHGGNEQFF
CDR3nt: TGTGCCAGCAGCACTAGCCATGGGGGCAATGAGCAGTTCTTC

d_gene: TRBD2
v_gene: TRBV20-1
abundance: many
j_gene: TRBJ2-7
CDR3aa: CSATLAGTYEQYF
CDR3nt: TGCAGTGCTACACTAGCGGGAACCTACGAGCAGTACTTC

d_gene: NA
v_gene: TRBV11-2
abundance: many
j_gene: TRBJ2-1
CDR3aa: CASSLGPQMTYNEQFF
CDR3nt: TGTGCCAGCAGCTTAGGACCCCAGATGACCTACAATGAGCAGTTCTTC

d_gene: NA
v_gene: TRBV2
abundance: NA
j_gene: TRBJ2-4
CDR3aa: CASNRPSGQLAKNIQYF
CDR3nt: TGTGCCAGCAATCGCCCATCGGGACAACTAGCCAAAAACATTCAGTACTTC

d_gene: NA
v_gene: TRBV19
abundance: few
j_gene: TRBJ1-5
CDR3aa: CASSMAGGFQPQHF
CDR3nt: TGTGCCAGTAGTATGGCCGGCGGATTTCAGCCCCAGCATTTT

d_gene: TRBD1
v_gene: TRBV4-1
abundance: NA
j_gene: TRBJ2-6
CDR3aa: CASSQEGTGPLYSGANVLTF
CDR3nt: TGCGCCAGCAGCCAAGAGGGGACAGGGCCCCTTTACTCTGGGGCCAACGTCCTGACTTTC

d_gene: NA
v_gene: TRBV11-2
abundance: NA
j_gene: TRBJ2-7
CDR3aa: CASSGDVDRWHEQYF
CDR3nt: TGTGCCAGCAGCGGGGACGTTGACAGGTGGCACGAGCAGTACTTC

d_gene: NA
v_gene: TRBV10-3
abundance: NA
j_gene: TRBJ2-3
CDR3aa: CATYPRALASSTDTQYF
CDR3nt: TGTGCCACCTACCCGCGCGCTCTAGCGTCTAGCACAGATACGCAGTATTTT

d_gene: NA
v_gene: TRBV7-3
abundance: many
j_gene: TRBJ2-1
CDR3aa: CASSLRAYNEQFF
CDR3nt: TGTGCCAGCAGCTTAAGGGCCTACAATGAGCAGTTCTTC

d_gene: NA
v_gene: TRBV7-2
abundance: NA
j_gene: TRBJ2-1
CDR3aa: CASSLNLAVNWNNEQFF
CDR3nt: TGTGCCAGCAGCCTGAACCTAGCCGTTAACTGGAACAATGAGCAGTTCTTC

d_gene: NA
v_gene: TRBV30
abundance: many
j_gene: TRBJ1-6
CDR3aa: CAWSVGGSGNSPLHF
CDR3nt: TGTGCCTGGAGTGTAGGGGGGAGCGGTAATTCACCCCTCCACTTT

d_gene: TRBD2
v_gene: TRBV2
abundance: many
j_gene: TRBJ2-1
CDR3aa: CASNRLAGGKDNEQFF
CDR3nt: TGTGCCAGCAATCGACTAGCGGGAGGCAAGGACAATGAGCAGTTCTTC

d_gene: NA
v_gene: TRBV7-2
abundance: once
j_gene: TRBJ1-2
CDR3aa: CASSLDSEDYGYTF
CDR3nt: TGTGCCAGCAGCTTAGACAGTGAGGACTATGGCTACACCTTC

d_gene: NA
v_gene: TRBV6-1
abundance: many
j_gene: TRBJ1-1
CDR3aa: CASRRINLGNTEAFF
CDR3nt: TGTGCCAGCAGGCGCATAAACCTAGGGAACACTGAAGCTTTCTTT

d_gene: NA
v_gene: TRBV4-1
abundance: many
j_gene: TRBJ2-2
CDR3aa: CASSLRQATNTGELFF
CDR3nt: TGCGCCAGCAGCTTACGACAAGCCACGAACACCGGGGAGCTGTTTTTT

d_gene: NA
v_gene: TRBV7-2
abundance: NA
j_gene: TRBJ2-6
CDR3aa: CAISSVPFLGANVLTF
CDR3nt: TGTGCCATCAGTTCAGTCCCCTTTTTGGGGGCCAACGTCCTGACTTTC

d_gene: TRBD1
v_gene: TRBV5-1
abundance: many
j_gene: TRBJ2-3
CDR3aa: CASSLGETGGNTDTQYF
CDR3nt: TGCGCCAGCAGCTTGGGAGAGACAGGGGGGAACACAGATACGCAGTATTTT

d_gene: TRBD1
v_gene: TRBV14
abundance: few
j_gene: TRBJ1-2
CDR3aa: CASSHDDRARCGYTF
CDR3nt: TGTGCCAGCAGCCACGACGACAGGGCGAGGTGTGGCTACACCTTC

d_gene: TRBD1
v_gene: TRBV19
abundance: many
j_gene: TRBJ1-2
CDR3aa: CASSIVGTGGDGYTF
CDR3nt: TGTGCCAGTAGTATAGTCGGGACAGGGGGAGATGGCTACACCTTC

d_gene: TRBD2
v_gene: TRBV7-3
abundance: NA
j_gene: TRBJ2-3
CDR3aa: CASSLSLAETSTDTQYF
CDR3nt: TGTGCCAGCAGCTTAAGCCTAGCGGAGACTAGCACAGATACGCAGTATTTT